This is a list of T cell receptor beta chains from one sample in a study of T cell changes during pregnancy in multiple sclerosis. The repertoire was sequenced with immunoSEQ multiplex PCR; TCRdb's copy has only in-frame clones and lacks some. The sample gives about 74,000 clones, approximately 90% of which show up once; 3.3% is in the top ten. The input for sequencing was peripheral blood, taken before pregnancy. Source of these receptors: a female donor with multiple sclerosis, enrolled in a pregnancy study. The conserved cysteine and the conserved F or W are not part of the CDR3 here.

CDR3 protein,V gene,J gene
ASSLRVRLAGYNNEQF,TRBV11-3,TRBJ2-1
ASSPGQPGETQY,TRBV5-1,TRBJ2-5
ASSPTSGAHNEQF,TRBV6-5,TRBJ2-1
ASSLTGDSTGAF,TRBV5-1,TRBJ1-1
ASSLSGALHEQY,TRBV6-1,TRBJ2-7
ASSSQSSYNEQF,TRBV9,TRBJ2-1
ASSTEGQTSYGYT,TRBV18,TRBJ1-2
ASSRLAGQETQY,TRBV5-1,TRBJ2-5
ASSPDRRLVYQAF,TRBV11-2,TRBJ1-1
ASSNRGPTEKLF,TRBV27,TRBJ1-4